A single sample gave rise to the 27 T cell receptor beta chains below, sequenced in a study of cytomegalovirus exposure and HLA in healthy donors. Use of 60 Vbeta and 13 Jbeta primers characterized the PCR. The protocol was immunoSEQ multiplex PCR, while the TCRdb copy is restricted to in-frame clones and leaves out a portion. This table holds 93,000 or so clones, under 85% found once. The sample taken for sequencing was PBMCs. The origin of the receptors is a man aged 50-59 years in good health and CMV-seropositive.

The chain recombines TRBV7-6 with TRBJ2-6; a weak D match, TRBD2 (5 bases). This CDR3 region has 15 residues. The V gene's germline CDR1 is SGHVS and CDR2 FNYEAQ. The V end was cut by 2 bases, the J end by 0 bases, with 5 bases between. CDR3 DNA: TGTGCCAGCAGCTTACGGGGCTCTGGGGCCAACGTCCTGACTTTC. It specifies CASSLRGSGANVLTF. Full variable domain (rest looked up from reference TRBV7-6 and TRBJ2-6): GAGVSQSPRYKVTKRGQDVALRCDPISGHVSLYWYRQALGQGPEFLTYFNYEAQQDKSGLPNDRFSAERPEGSISTLTIQRTEQRDSAMYRCASSLRGSGANVLTFGAGSRLTVL.

This clone was seen just once. The chain uses TRBV5-1 and TRBJ2-3, with 9 bases fitting TRBD2. The V gene's germline CDR1 is SGHRS and CDR2 YFSETQ. This CDR3 is built from 14 residues. J was trimmed by 6 bases and V by 1 base; bases with no gene match: 3. The CDR3 region has the DNA TGCGCCAGCAGCTTGCAGACTAGCGGCGATACGCAGTATTTT. Protein: CASSLQTSGDTQYF.

The chain joins TRBV5-1 to TRBJ2-3; 11 bases are shared with TRBD1. The CDR3 runs 16 residues. The V segment lost 0 bases and the J segment 4 bases; nucleotides outside the gene matches: 4. The germline V gene has CDR1 SGHRS and CDR2 YFSETQ. The CDR3 reads CASSLAGQGAADTQYF. The CDR3 DNA is TGCGCCAGCAGCTTGGCCGGACAGGGGGCTGCAGATACGCAGTATTTT.

This clone has a single count. This rearrangement joins TRBV5-6 to TRBJ2-1, with D possibly TRBD1 on 5 matching bases. Germline CDR1 is SGHDT and CDR2 is YYEEEE. Trimming removed 6 bases at V and 5 bases at J, with 21 bases between. This CDR3 contains 16 residues. CDR3 coding DNA: TGTGCCAGCAACCCCTGGGGCGGAGTGGTCCACAATGAGCAGTTCTTC. This encodes CASNPWGGVVHNEQFF. The variable domain in full, with the rest retrieved from reference TRBV5-6 and TRBJ2-1, is DAGVTQSPTHLIKTRGQQVTLRCSPKSGHDTVSWYQQALGQGPQFIFQYYEEEERQRGNFPDRFSGHQFPNYSSELNVNALLLGDSALYLCASNPWGGVVHNEQFFGPGTRLTVL.

The rearrangement uses TRBV7-9 and TRBJ1-5; D might be TRBD1 (5 bases). CDR1 is SEHNR, CDR2 FQNEAQ, per germline (reference sequence). The V end lost 6 bases, the J end lost 3 bases, and 12 bases lay between the germline ends. The CDR3 runs 14 residues. This CDR3 is CASSYSGANQPQHF. The CDR3 DNA sequence: TGTGCCAGCAGTTACAGTGGGGCCAATCAGCCCCAGCATTTT.

The rearrangement uses TRBV19 and TRBJ1-2, with D possibly TRBD1 on 6 matching bases. The CDR3 length is 15 residues. V lost 3 bases and J lost 1, with 12 bases in between. Germline assignment: CDR1 LNHDA and CDR2 SQIVND (reference sequence). The CDR3 nucleotides are TGTGCCAGTAGTATCCCAGGGGAAGGTAACTATGGCTACACCTTC. This translates into CASSIPGEGNYGYTF. The whole variable domain, filled in from reference TRBV19 and TRBJ1-2, reads DGGITQSPKYLFRKEGQNVTLSCEQNLNHDAMYWYRQDPGQGLRLIYYSQIVNDFQKGDIAEGYSVSREKKESFPLTVTSAQKNPTAFYLCASSIPGEGNYGYTFGSGTRLTVV.

The rearrangement joins TRBV19 to TRBJ2-4; 8 positions agree with TRBD1. Germline values: CDR1 LNHDA, CDR2 SQIVND (reference sequence). The CDR3 sequence is 17 residues long. V dropped 6 bases and J dropped 9; count of bases not matched to a gene: 19. CDR3 protein: CASRANSGQGAIVIQYF. CDR3 in DNA: TGTGCCAGTAGGGCCAACTCAGGGCAGGGGGCTATAGTCATTCAGTACTTC. The whole variable domain, remainder taken from reference TRBV19 and TRBJ2-4, is DGGITQSPKYLFRKEGQNVTLSCEQNLNHDAMYWYRQDPGQGLRLIYYSQIVNDFQKGDIAEGYSVSREKKESFPLTVTSAQKNPTAFYLCASRANSGQGAIVIQYFGAGTRLSVL.

The chain employs TRBV15 and TRBJ1-1; weak D call: TRBD1 (6 bases). Germline V lookup: CDR1 LNHNV, CDR2 YYDKDF (reference sequence). Between the trimmed V and J ends, which lost 0 bases and 6 bases, there was a span of 8 bases. This CDR3 spans 13 amino acids. CDR3 amino acids: CATSREGASEAFF. The CDR3, as DNA: TGTGCCACCAGCAGAGAGGGGGCTTCTGAAGCTTTCTTT. Full variable domain (remainder filled in from reference TRBV15 and TRBJ1-1): DAMVIQNPRYQVTQFGKPVTLSCSQTLNHNVMYWYQQKSSQAPKLLFHYYDKDFNNEADTPDNFQSRRPNTSFCFLDIRSPGLGDTAMYLCATSREGASEAFFGQGTRLTVV.

This chain links TRBV7-2 with TRBJ2-7, with 13 bases aligning to TRBD2. CDR3 length equals 17 residues. CDR1 SGHTA and CDR2 FQGNSA come from the germline V gene. J lost 0 bases, V lost 5 bases, and 7 bases had no gene match. CDR3 in amino acids: CASSRTSGRVPSYEQYF. CDR3 nucleotide sequence: TGTGCCAGCAGCCGAACTAGCGGGAGGGTCCCCTCCTACGAGCAGTACTTC.

The chain recombines TRBV2 with TRBJ2-5, with 7 bases identical to TRBD1. After removal of 6 bases from V and 2 bases from J, the junction contained 6 bases not matched to a gene. CDR1 and CDR2 from the germline V gene are SNHLY and FYNNEI. This CDR3 contains 14 residues. The CDR3 region is CASSPGTAQETQYF. In nucleotides, the CDR3 is TGTGCCAGCAGCCCCGGGACAGCTCAAGAGACCCAGTACTTC.

This chain joins TRBV2 and TRBJ2-1, with 9 bases that match TRBD2. The CDR3 is 15 residues long. Trimming cost V 6 bases and J 7 bases; bases outside gene matches: 10. Germline assignment: CDR1 SNHLY and CDR2 FYNNEI. Here the CDR3 DNA reads TGTGCCAGCAGGGTGACTAGCGGCCCAGGGAATGAGCAGTTCTTC. Its translation is CASRVTSGPGNEQFF.

V is TRBV28 and J is TRBJ2-1; possibly TRBD1 for D (6 bases). This CDR3 is 16 amino acids long. Trimming removed 7 bases from V and 3 bases from J, with 19 bases in between. Germline assignment: CDR1 MDHEN and CDR2 SYDVKM. The CDR3 sequence is CASIAPGTPNYNEQFF. CDR3 in DNA: TGTGCCAGCATCGCCCCCGGGACACCGAACTACAATGAGCAGTTCTTC.

The chain joins TRBV5-6 to TRBJ2-7; no definite D call. The CDR3 is 14 residues long. V dropped 2 bases and J dropped 6 bases, with 15 bases sitting between them. Germline assignment: CDR1 SGHDT and CDR2 YYEEEE. The CDR3 is CASSLAGRTSEQYF. The CDR3 coding sequence is TGTGCCAGCAGCTTAGCTGGGCGAACAAGCGAGCAGTACTTC.

The V gene is TRBV2, the J gene TRBJ2-7, with TRBD1 as a possible D gene (6 bases). Germline loops: CDR1 SNHLY, CDR2 FYNNEI. The CDR3 length is 14 residues. V dropped 5 bases and J dropped 1 base, with 12 bases sitting between them. The CDR3 sequence is CASSKDSNSYEQYF. The CDR3, as DNA: TGTGCCAGCAGTAAGGACAGCAATTCCTACGAGCAGTACTTC.

The V and J genes are TRBV6-7 and TRBJ1-5; D uncertain. TRBV6-7 is annotated as an ORF whose role is uncertain. The V end was cut by 5 bases, the J end by 0 bases, with 11 bases between. The CDR3 consists of 15 residues. The CDR3 reads CASSAALYSNQPQHF. CDR3 nucleotides: TGTGCCAGCAGTGCGGCCCTATATAGCAATCAGCCCCAGCATTTT.

The gene calls are TRBV27 and TRBJ1-1; 9 bases align to TRBD1. The CDR3 has 18 amino acids. V shed 5 bases and J 1 base; nucleotides not matched to a gene: 14. Germline CDR1 MNHEY, CDR2 SMNVEV (reference sequence). This CDR3 is CASSRRTGEVGKNTEAFF. As DNA, the CDR3 is TGTGCCAGCAGTCGGAGGACAGGGGAAGTAGGGAAGAACACTGAAGCTTTCTTT.

The rearrangement uses TRBV30 and TRBJ1-4; maybe TRBD1 (6 bases). The ends were cut back, 3 bases at V and 5 bases at J, with 10 bases in the middle. CDR3 length: 13 residues. CDR1 and CDR2 (germline): GTSNPN, SVGIG (reference sequence). CDR3 sequence reads: CAWSQQGNEKLFF. The CDR3, as DNA: TGTGCCTGGAGCCAGCAGGGGAATGAAAAACTGTTTTTT.

The CDR3 DNA reads as TGTGCCAGCAGCAAGGGACAGAGCACAGATACGCAGTATTTT. It is translated as CASSKGQSTDTQYF. The chain uses TRBV5-4 and TRBJ2-3; TRBD1 matches at 7 bases. The CDR3 sequence is 14 residues long. From germline, CDR1 is SGHNT and CDR2 YYREEE (reference sequence). V lost 4 bases, J lost 0 bases, and 2 bases stayed unmatched.

The chain carries TRBV30 and TRBJ2-1, with D perhaps matching TRBD1 (6 bases). The CDR3 runs 16 residues. V shed 4 bases and J shed 0 bases, with 16 bases lying between them. Germline V gene lookup returns CDR1 GTSNPN and CDR2 SVGIG (reference sequence). This chain's CDR3 is CAWTQGSLGSYNEQFF. CDR3 DNA sequence: TGTGCCTGGACTCAGGGGAGCTTAGGCTCCTACAATGAGCAGTTCTTC.

The J gene is TRBJ2-1, the V gene TRBV4-2; 10 positions match TRBD2. V shed 1 base and J 7 bases; nucleotides not matched to a gene: 10. Germline assignment: CDR1 LGHNA and CDR2 YNFKEQ. This CDR3 comprises 17 residues. The CDR3: CASSQVQREGRNNEQFF. CDR3 bases: TGTGCCAGCAGCCAAGTCCAGCGGGAGGGCCGCAATAATGAGCAGTTCTTC.

The table lists this clone with a count of one. V gene TRBV9 combines with J gene TRBJ2-7; 7 bases are a match to TRBD1. CDR1 SGDLS and CDR2 YYNGEE come from the germline V gene. This CDR3 has 16 residues. J lost 2 bases, V lost 3 bases, and 11 bases had no gene match. Written as DNA, the CDR3 is TGTGCCAGCAGCGGGTTAGGGCGACAGGGAACCTACGAGCAGTACTTC. This translates into CASSGLGRQGTYEQYF.

The chain employs TRBV18 and TRBJ1-4; D is unclear. The V and J ends lost 8 bases and 3 bases respectively, with 10 bases between them. Per germline, CDR1 KGHSH and CDR2 LQKENI. There are 13 residues in the CDR3. The CDR3 loop is CASTRSSNEKLFF. The CDR3 DNA is TGTGCCAGCACTAGGTCCTCTAATGAAAAACTGTTTTTT.

CDR3 amino acids: CASGLADEQFF. For the CDR3, the DNA is TGTGCTAGTGGTTTAGCGGATGAGCAGTTCTTC. V and J are TRBV12-5 and TRBJ2-1; possible D gene TRBD2, 5 bases. Trimming took 3 bases from V and 8 from J, leaving 5 bases between them. The germline CDR1 and CDR2 sequences are LGHNT and FRNRAP. There are 11 residues in the CDR3.

In the case of this clone: The junction departs from germline at one end; a sequencing error may be responsible. The rearrangement joins TRBV10-2 to TRBJ2-5; tentatively, D is TRBD2 (6 bases). The length of the CDR3 is 13 residues. Per the germline V gene, CDR1 is WSHSY and CDR2 is SAAADI. In DNA, the CDR3 is TGCGCCAGCAGTGATCCGGGACTGAGACCCATCGACTTC. Translation gives CASSDPGLRPIDF.

This chain links TRBV6-5 with TRBJ2-7; 8 positions agree with TRBD1. Germline CDR1 is MNHEY and CDR2 is SVGAGI. The CDR3 runs to 14 residues. V shed 6 bases and J 1 base; nucleotides not matched to a gene: 5. The CDR3 reads CASRTTGGSYEQYF. The CDR3 DNA reads TGTGCCAGCAGAACCACAGGGGGTTCCTACGAGCAGTACTTC.

This clone was observed once. The chain has TRBV19 and TRBJ2-1, with 13 positions matching TRBD2. The V gene end was trimmed by 4 bases and the J gene end by 0 bases; junction bases not matched to a gene: 3. The CDR3 spans 17 residues. Germline V lookup: CDR1 LNHDA, CDR2 SQIVND (reference sequence). The DNA of the CDR3 is TGTGCCAGTAGTAGACTAGCGGGAGGCAGCTCCTACAATGAGCAGTTCTTC. Amino acid sequence: CASSRLAGGSSYNEQFF.

The V call is TRBV2, the J call TRBJ2-3; 11 bases align to TRBD1. CDR1 is SNHLY, CDR2 FYNNEI, per germline. The length of the CDR3 is 14 residues. V lost 4 bases and J lost 4; bases outside the gene matches: 1. Written as DNA, the CDR3 is TGTGCCAGCAGTGGGGGACAGGGGGCAGATACGCAGTATTTT. Translating gives CASSGGQGADTQYF.